This is a list of T cell receptor beta chains from one sample in a study of early T cells in non-severe SARS-CoV-2 infection. A single record per CDR3 protein comes from TCRdb applying MiXCR to the 5' RACE reads. Here the sample spans tens of thousands of distinct CDR3 sequences, around 9% being singletons. Sequencing used whole blood. Source of these receptors: an adult who was a healthcare worker with PCR-confirmed SARS-CoV-2 infection or an uninfected control (not recorded which). Each CDR3 is given with its conserved first and last residue. The D gene is left open where the match is weak. Size is omitted from some rows. Given values are once, few, many or a class for expanded clones.

v_gene	j_gene	d_gene	abundance	CDR3aa	CDR3nt
TRBV3-1	TRBJ2-3	-	few	CASSPSRDTQYF	TGTGCCAGCAGCCCCTCTCGGGATACGCAGTATTTT
TRBV3-1	TRBJ1-3	-	-	CASSWAGGAGNTIYF	TGTGCCAGCAGCTGGGCTGGAGGGGCTGGAAACACCATATATTTT
TRBV7-3	TRBJ2-3	TRBD1	many	CASSLDGTGGKDTQYF	TGTGCCAGCAGCTTAGACGGGACAGGGGGTAAAGATACGCAGTATTTT
TRBV2	TRBJ2-1	-	many	CASTAIFSYNEQFF	TGTGCCAGCACGGCCATCTTTAGTTACAATGAGCAGTTCTTC
TRBV5-4	TRBJ2-7	-	few	CASKGAGGRNEQYF	TGTGCCAGCAAGGGGGCGGGGGGACGGAACGAGCAGTACTTC
TRBV7-9	TRBJ1-6	-	few	CASSRRDGDSPLHF	TGTGCCAGCAGCCGCCGGGACGGCGATTCACCCCTCCACTTT
TRBV25-1	TRBJ1-2	TRBD1	many	CASSESGDRYGYTF	TGTGCCAGCAGTGAATCGGGGGACAGATATGGCTACACCTTC
TRBV12-3/TRBV12-4	TRBJ2-3	-	few	CASSLVIWDTQYF	TGTGCCAGCAGTTTAGTGATTTGGGATACGCAGTATTTT
TRBV30	TRBJ1-6	-	few	CAWSVYGNSPLHF	TGTGCCTGGAGTGTTTACGGAAATTCACCCCTCCACTTT
TRBV5-1	TRBJ2-1	TRBD2	-	CASRASGALSYNEQFF	TGCGCCAGCAGGGCTAGCGGGGCCCTCTCCTACAATGAGCAGTTCTTC
TRBV12-3/TRBV12-4	TRBJ2-7	-	many	CASSFTQGPTHF	TGTGCCAGCAGTTTTACACAGGGCCCTACCCACTTC
TRBV2	TRBJ1-3	-	few	CASRPPLEGNTIYF	TGTGCCAGCAGGCCTCCTTTGGAGGGAAACACCATATATTTT
TRBV28	TRBJ1-1	-	few	CASSLGQPTEAFF	TGTGCCAGCAGTTTGGGGCAGCCCACTGAAGCTTTCTTT
TRBV20-1	TRBJ1-2	-	many	CSAIIAGVENYGYTF	TGCAGTGCTATCATAGCCGGGGTCGAAAACTATGGCTACACCTTC
TRBV6-6	TRBJ1-2	-	many	CASSYSSEPGYTF	TGTGCCAGCAGTTACTCATCCGAACCCGGCTACACCTTC
TRBV29-1	TRBJ2-5	-	many	CSVDGWKKETQYF	TGCAGCGTTGATGGATGGAAAAAAGAGACCCAGTACTTC
TRBV5-1	TRBJ2-5	-	few	CASSSNSVQETQYF	TGCGCCAGCAGCTCAAACAGCGTCCAAGAGACCCAGTACTTC
TRBV20-1	TRBJ1-2	-	many	CSARGEDYGYTF	TGCAGTGCTAGAGGTGAAGACTATGGCTACACCTTC
TRBV7-2	TRBJ2-5	TRBD1	few	CASSPNRGETQYF	TGTGCCAGCAGCCCGAACAGGGGAGAGACCCAGTACTTC
TRBV18	TRBJ1-2	-	-	CASSPGGAGYTF	TGTGCCAGCTCACCAGGAGGTGCCGGCTACACCTTC
TRBV20-1	TRBJ2-7	-	-	CAGQRHDEQYF	TGCGCGGGACAGAGACATGACGAGCAGTACTTC
TRBV12-3/TRBV12-4	TRBJ2-3	TRBD2	many	CASSPPAAGVSTDTQYF	TGTGCCAGCAGTCCCCCCGCGGCGGGGGTTTCCACAGATACGCAGTATTTT
TRBV4-1	TRBJ2-7	-	many	CASSHSPVLLQGTYEQYF	TGCGCCAGCAGCCACAGTCCCGTCCTACTCCAAGGGACCTACGAGCAGTACTTC
TRBV19	TRBJ1-5	-	few	CASSMRDQPQHF	TGTGCCAGTAGTATGAGAGATCAGCCCCAGCATTTT
TRBV30	TRBJ2-3	-	few	CAFRDKSTDTQYF	TGTGCCTTCCGGGACAAGAGCACAGATACGCAGTATTTT
TRBV5-1	TRBJ1-4	-	few	CASSLGGTNEKLFF	TGCGCCAGCAGCTTGGGAGGGACTAATGAAAAACTGTTTTTT
TRBV7-9	TRBJ2-1	TRBD1	many	CASSPQTGKAYNEQFF	TGTGCCAGCAGCCCACAGACAGGGAAGGCCTACAATGAGCAGTTCTTC
TRBV19	TRBJ2-2	TRBD1	few	CASTLDRANTGELFF	TGTGCCAGTACCTTAGACAGGGCTAACACCGGGGAGCTGTTTTTT
TRBV10-2	TRBJ2-3	-	many	CASQGLAPSTDTQYF	TGCGCCAGCCAGGGTCTAGCGCCATCCACAGATACGCAGTATTTT